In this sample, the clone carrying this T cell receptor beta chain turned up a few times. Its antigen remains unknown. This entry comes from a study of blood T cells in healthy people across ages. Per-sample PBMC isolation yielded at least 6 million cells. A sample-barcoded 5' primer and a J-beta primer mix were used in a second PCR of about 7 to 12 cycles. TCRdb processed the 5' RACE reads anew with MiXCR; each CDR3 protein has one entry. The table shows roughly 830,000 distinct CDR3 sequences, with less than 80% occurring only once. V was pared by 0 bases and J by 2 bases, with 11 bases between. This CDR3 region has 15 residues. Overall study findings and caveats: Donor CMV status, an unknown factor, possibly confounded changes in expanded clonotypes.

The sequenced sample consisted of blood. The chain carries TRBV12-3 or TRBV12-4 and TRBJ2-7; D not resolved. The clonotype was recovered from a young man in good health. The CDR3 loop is CASSLAGRPTYEQYF. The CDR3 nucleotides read TGTGCCAGCAGTTTAGCGGGCAGGCCGACCTACGAGCAGTACTTC.